This entry is about one TCR beta chain. The antigen is unknown. This sample was taken from a study of lung T cells in sarcoidosis with Löfgren's syndrome. Whole-study context: In sarcoidosis, CD4+ T cells accumulate in bronchoalveolar lavage fluid. Analyses focused on Löfgren's syndrome patients.

The CDR3 runs 15 residues. Trimming stripped 3 bases from V and 3 bases from J, with 15 bases between. From germline, CDR1 is SQVTM and CDR2 ANQGSEA. TCRdb re-called the reads with MiXCR, one entry per CDR3 protein. This repertoire shows some 19,000 distinct CDR3 sequences, around 20% found once; its top ten account for about 0.71%. Findings and caveats of the study: Multiple Löfgren's syndrome patients reportedly shared TRAV12-1 and TRBV2 CDR3 motifs, suggesting public CD4+ TCRs. TRAV12-1 preferentially paired with TRBV2, with homologous CDR3s.

This chain joins TRBV29-1 and TRBJ2-1; D gene ambiguous. The receptor comes from a human donor with sarcoidosis (Löfgren's syndrome or another form), or a control subject (not recorded which). The source material was CD4+ T cells from bronchoalveolar lavage. The CDR3 DNA sequence: TGCAGCGTTGATGAAGGTCGCGGCAGCTACAATGAGCAGTTCTTC. This codes for CSVDEGRGSYNEQFF.